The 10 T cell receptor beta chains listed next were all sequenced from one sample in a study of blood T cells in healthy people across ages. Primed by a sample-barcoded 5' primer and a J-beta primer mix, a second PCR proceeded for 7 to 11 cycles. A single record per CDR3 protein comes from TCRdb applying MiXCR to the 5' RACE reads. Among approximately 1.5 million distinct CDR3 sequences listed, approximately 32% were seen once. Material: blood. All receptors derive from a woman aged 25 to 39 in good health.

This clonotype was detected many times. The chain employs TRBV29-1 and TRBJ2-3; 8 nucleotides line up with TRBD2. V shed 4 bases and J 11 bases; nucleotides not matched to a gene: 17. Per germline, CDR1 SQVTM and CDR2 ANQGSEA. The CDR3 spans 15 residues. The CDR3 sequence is CSVGPAGREARKQYF. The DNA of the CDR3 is TGCAGCGTTGGCCCTGCAGGGCGGGAGGCTCGAAAGCAGTATTTT.

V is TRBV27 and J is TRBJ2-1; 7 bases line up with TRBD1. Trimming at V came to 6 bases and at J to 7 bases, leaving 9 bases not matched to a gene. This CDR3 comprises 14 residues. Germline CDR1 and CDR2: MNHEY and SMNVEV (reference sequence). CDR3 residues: CASSYNPQGNEQFF. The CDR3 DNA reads TGTGCCAGCAGCTACAATCCACAGGGGAATGAGCAGTTCTTC.

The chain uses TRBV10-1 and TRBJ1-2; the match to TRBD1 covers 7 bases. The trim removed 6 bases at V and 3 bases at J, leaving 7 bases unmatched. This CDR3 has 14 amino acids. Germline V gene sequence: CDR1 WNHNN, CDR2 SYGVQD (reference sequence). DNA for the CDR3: TGCGCCAGCAGCTACGGAACAGGGGACTATGGCTACACCTTC. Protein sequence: CASSYGTGDYGYTF.

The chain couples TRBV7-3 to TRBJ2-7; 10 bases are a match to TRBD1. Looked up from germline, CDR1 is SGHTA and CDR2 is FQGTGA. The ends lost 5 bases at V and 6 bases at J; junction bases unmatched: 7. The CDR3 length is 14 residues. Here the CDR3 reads CASSAGTGDFEQYF. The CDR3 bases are TGTGCCAGCAGCGCCGGGACAGGGGATTTCGAGCAGTACTTC.

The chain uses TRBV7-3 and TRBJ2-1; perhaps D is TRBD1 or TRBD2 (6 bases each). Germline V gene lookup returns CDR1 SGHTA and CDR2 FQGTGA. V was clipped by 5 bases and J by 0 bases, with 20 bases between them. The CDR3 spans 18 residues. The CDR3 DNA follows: TGTGCCAGCAGCGCGAATCGGGGGACAAAGGGCTCCTACAATGAGCAGTTCTTC. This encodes CASSANRGTKGSYNEQFF.

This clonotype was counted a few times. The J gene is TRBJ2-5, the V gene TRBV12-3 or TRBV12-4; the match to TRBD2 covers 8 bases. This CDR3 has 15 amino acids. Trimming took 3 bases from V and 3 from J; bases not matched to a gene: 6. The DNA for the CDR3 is TGTGCCAGCAGTTTGGCCGGGAGGGCCGAAGAGACCCAGTACTTC. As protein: CASSLAGRAEETQYF.

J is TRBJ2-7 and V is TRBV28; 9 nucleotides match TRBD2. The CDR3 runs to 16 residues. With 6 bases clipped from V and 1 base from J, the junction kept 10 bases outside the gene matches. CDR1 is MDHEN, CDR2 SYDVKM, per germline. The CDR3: CASSPPGREGSYEQYF. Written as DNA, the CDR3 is TGTGCCAGCAGCCCACCGGGGCGGGAGGGGTCCTACGAGCAGTACTTC. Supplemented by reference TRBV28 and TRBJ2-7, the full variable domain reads DVKVTQSSRYLVKRTGEKVFLECVQDMDHENMFWYRQDPGLGLRLIYFSYDVKMKEKGDIPEGYSVSREKKERFSLILESASTNQTSMYLCASSPPGREGSYEQYFGPGTRLTVT.

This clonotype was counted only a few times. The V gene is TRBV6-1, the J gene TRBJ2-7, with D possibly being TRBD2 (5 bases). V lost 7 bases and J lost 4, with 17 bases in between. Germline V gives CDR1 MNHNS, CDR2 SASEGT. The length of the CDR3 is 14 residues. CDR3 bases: TGTGCCAGCATTGTAAGGAGCGGCAGATACGAGCAGTACTTC. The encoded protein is CASIVRSGRYEQYF.

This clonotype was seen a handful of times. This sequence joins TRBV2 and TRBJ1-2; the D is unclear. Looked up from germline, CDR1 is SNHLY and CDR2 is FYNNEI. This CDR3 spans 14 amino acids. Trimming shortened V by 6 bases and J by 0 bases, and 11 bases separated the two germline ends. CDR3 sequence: CASRRQPTNYGYTF. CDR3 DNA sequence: TGTGCCAGCAGAAGGCAACCTACTAACTATGGCTACACCTTC.

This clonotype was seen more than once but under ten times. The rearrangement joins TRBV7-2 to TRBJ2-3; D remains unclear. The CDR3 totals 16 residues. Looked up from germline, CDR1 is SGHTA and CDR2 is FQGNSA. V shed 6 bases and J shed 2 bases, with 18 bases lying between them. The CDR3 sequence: CASSRYSASFTDTQYF. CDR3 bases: TGTGCCAGCAGTAGGTATTCTGCGAGTTTCACAGATACGCAGTATTTT.